This T cell receptor (beta chain) was documented in a study of spatial heterogeneity in lung cancer (dated by TCRdb to between 2018 and 2021). General notes on the study: Beta-chain transcripts were consistently detected in greater numbers than alpha-chain transcripts, which likely reflects a higher abundance of beta-chain transcripts. In non-small cell lung cancer, the study quantitatively compared TCR alpha and beta repertoires across several tumor regions, matched nontumor lung, and blood. In the raw uncorrected reads, each unique combination of TCR and UMI appeared on average more than ten times. In tumor regions, TCR transcript counts showed a strong correlation with a T cell transcriptional module score derived from matched bulk RNA-seq. At surgery, about 210 tumor regions, around 68 matched nontumor lung samples and a few dozen PBMC samples were TCR-sequenced for both alpha and beta chains. The study linked features of the TCR repertoire to counts of nonsynonymous mutations, which were determined by whole-exome sequencing of tumor tissue. The paper's findings and limits, for the study overall: The number of expanded intratumoral alpha and beta TCRs correlated with the tumor nonsynonymous mutation count. Additional single-cell paired TCR alpha and beta sequencing was considered necessary to confirm, at a functional level, the hypothesis that regional TCRs recognize regional mutations. The count of ubiquitous expanded TCRs correlated with the count of ubiquitous nonsynonymous mutations, and the count of regional expanded TCRs correlated with the count of regional nonsynonymous mutations. TCR-seq coverage of tumor T cells was estimated to be only approximately 7.3% for alpha chains and about 13% for beta chains.

This clonotype was detected ten times or more. Its antigen specificity is not known. Base quality data are lacking; no much larger clone is found one base away. Libraries were prepared through 5' RACE. The instrument given in TCRdb is NextSeq 500. To allow correction of PCR and sequencing errors, the TCR library protocol tagged every TCR cDNA molecule with a unique molecular identifier. The authors processed their data as follows. Decombinator tools were used for TCR identification, UMI-based error correction and CDR3 extraction. Expanded TCRs were defined as those above a frequency of 2 per 1,000, corresponding to the top 1% of the tumor frequency distribution. Expanded tumor TCRs were classed as regional if statistically deemed absent (corrected P<0.05) from at least one tumor region, otherwise ubiquitous. Each repertoire was subsampled 100 times to 5,000 TCRs, after which Renyi diversity was computed with the R vegan package. To build CDR3 similarity networks, amino acid triplet string-kernel similarity was used, and CDR3s were connected when their pairwise similarity was above 0.82. TCRdb reran the public reads through fastp at Q25 and MiXCR, keeping productive beta chains. Each CDR3 protein gets just one entry, which takes the most common genes and DNA from the rows behind it. In this record, the V and J calls reflect TCRdb's handling and not the investigators' own analysis. This sample gives 8,000 or so distinct CDR3 sequences in total; approximately 5.3% of them show up just once. The ten most abundant clones make up about 25% of the sample.

From V the trimming removes 6 bases and from J it removes 8 bases, while the gene matches leave 6 bases of the junction unaccounted for. The CDR3 measures 14 amino acids from cysteine to phenylalanine. Only the CDR3 DNA stays, 42 bases, in frame from base 1. This specimen's time point label, per the study, means: sample taken at primary tumor resection. Samples were obtained from about 69 patients with early-stage, untreated non-small cell lung cancer from the lung TRACERx cohort. Without any cell sorting, TCR sequencing was performed on whole RNA extracted either from tumor and nontumor lung tissue or from cryopreserved PBMC samples. A patient was chosen for TCR sequencing only when enough RNA was available from at least two tumor regions. Before being selected, tumor and adjacent nontumor lung specimens were reviewed by a lung pathologist.

This chain joins TRBV12-3 or TRBV12-4 to TRBJ1-4; 10 bases in the middle match TRBD1. This receptor was taken from a male donor with early-stage non-small cell lung cancer. Sequenced material: lung tumor tissue, taken at surgery. The bases read TGTGCCAGCAGAGGGACAGGGGTGTGGGAAAAACTGTTTTTT. It is translated as CASRGTGVWEKLFF.